A selection of T cell receptor beta chains follows, all from one sample in a study of cytomegalovirus exposure and HLA in healthy donors. Clones were sequenced by immunoSEQ multiplex PCR, and TCRdb holds only the in-frame ones, with some missing. The sample includes more than 95,000 clones, 50% to 80% of them seen just once. Material: PBMCs. These TCRs come from a man between 60 and 75 years old in good health and CMV-seronegative. Both conserved end residues are part of each CDR3. D genes are given only for firm matches. For some rows the clone size is stated as once, few or many, or as a class when expanded; others skip it.

D: -; length: 14; J: TRBJ1-2; size: -; V: TRBV9; DNA: TGTGCCAGCAGCGAGGCAGGATATAACTATGGCTACACCTTC; CDR3: CASSEAGYNYGYTF
D: TRBD2; length: 16; J: TRBJ2-3; size: once; V: TRBV6-6; DNA: TGTGCCAGCCGTAACCCGACTAGCGGGAGCCCAGATACGCAGTATTTT; CDR3: CASRNPTSGSPDTQYF
D: -; length: 15; J: TRBJ2-3; size: -; V: TRBV5-5; DNA: TGTGCCAGCAATACGGGGGTGGGCTTTTTCGATACGCAGTATTTT; CDR3: CASNTGVGFFDTQYF
D: TRBD2; length: 16; J: TRBJ2-2; size: -; V: TRBV5-6; DNA: TGTGCCAGCAGCTTGGCGCGGGAGGGTGTCACCGGGGAGCTGTTTTTT; CDR3: CASSLAREGVTGELFF
D: TRBD1; length: 13; J: TRBJ1-1; size: once; V: TRBV6-1; DNA: TGTGCCAGCACCCTACAGGGGGCCACTGAAGCTTTCTTT; CDR3: CASTLQGATEAFF
D: TRBD1; length: 18; J: TRBJ1-2; size: once; V: TRBV27; DNA: TGTGCCAGCAGTTTTTTCGGTCGAAGGGACAGGGTAAAAGATGGCTACACCTTC; CDR3: CASSFFGRRDRVKDGYTF
D: -; length: 14; J: TRBJ2-3; size: -; V: TRBV9; DNA: TGTGCCAGCAGCGTATCCGACACAGGATTTACGCAGTATTTT; CDR3: CASSVSDTGFTQYF
D: TRBD1; length: 14; J: TRBJ1-4; size: -; V: TRBV29-1; DNA: TGCAGCGTTCAGGGACAGGGGGCAAGCGGAAAACTGTTTTTT; CDR3: CSVQGQGASGKLFF
D: -; length: 16; J: TRBJ1-6; size: -; V: TRBV11-3; DNA: TGTGCCAGCAGCTTTAATTCGGGGGAGACAAATTCACCCCTCCACTTT; CDR3: CASSFNSGETNSPLHF
D: -; length: 11; J: TRBJ2-5; size: few; V: TRBV6-1; DNA: TGTGCCAGCAGTCAGGGGGAGACCCAGTACTTC; CDR3: CASSQGETQYF
D: -; length: 14; J: TRBJ2-7; size: -; V: TRBV14; DNA: TGTGCCAGCAGCCAAGTACTCGGGTTATACGAGCAGTACTTC; CDR3: CASSQVLGLYEQYF
D: -; length: 15; J: TRBJ2-7; size: few; V: TRBV6-5; DNA: TGTGCCAGCAGTTACTCGATGGCCAGGACCTACGAGCAGTACTTC; CDR3: CASSYSMARTYEQYF
D: -; length: 13; J: TRBJ1-4; size: few; V: TRBV12-5; DNA: TGTGCTAGTGGTTTGTACAGTAATGAAAAACTGTTTTTT; CDR3: CASGLYSNEKLFF
D: -; length: 15; J: TRBJ2-7; size: large; V: TRBV6-1; DNA: TGTGCCAGCAGTGATCAGGGTGGAGGGCCCTACGAGCAGTACTTC; CDR3: CASSDQGGGPYEQYF
D: -; length: 12; J: TRBJ2-7; size: few; V: TRBV5-1; DNA: TGCGCCAGCAGCGCGACTACCTACGAGCAGTACTTC; CDR3: CASSATTYEQYF
D: TRBD1; length: 17; J: TRBJ1-6; size: -; V: TRBV7-9; DNA: TGTGCCAGCAGCTCCGACAGGGGGGGCTCCTATAATTCACCCCTCCACTTT; CDR3: CASSSDRGGSYNSPLHF
D: -; length: 16; J: TRBJ2-7; size: once; V: TRBV5-8; DNA: TGTGCCAGCAGCTTGGTTGGGGGCTGGAGCTCCTACGAGCAGTACTTC; CDR3: CASSLVGGWSSYEQYF
D: TRBD1; length: 13; J: TRBJ2-7; size: few; V: TRBV4-1; DNA: TGCGCCAGCAGCGGCCTTGACAGGGCCGAGCAGTACTTC; CDR3: CASSGLDRAEQYF
D: -; length: 17; J: TRBJ2-2; size: once; V: TRBV6-4; DNA: TGTGCCAGCAGTGACTCGATCGGCAGGGCCCCGGCCGGGGAGCTGTTTTTT; CDR3: CASSDSIGRAPAGELFF
D: TRBD1; length: 16; J: TRBJ1-2; size: -; V: TRBV7-9; DNA: TGTTCCAGCAGCTTAGGCACGGGACAGGGGGCGCACGGCTACACCTTC; CDR3: CSSSLGTGQGAHGYTF
D: -; length: 15; J: TRBJ2-3; size: -; V: TRBV7-8; DNA: TGTGCCAGCAGCTTACGGCAGTCCGGGGGAGATACGCAGTATTTT; CDR3: CASSLRQSGGDTQYF
D: -; length: 14; J: TRBJ2-1; size: -; V: TRBV11-3; DNA: TGTGCCAGCAGCTTAGGGACAGAATTTAATGAGCAGTTCTTC; CDR3: CASSLGTEFNEQFF
D: -; length: 12; J: TRBJ2-7; size: -; V: TRBV19; DNA: TGTGCCAGTCGCGGATTCTCCTACGAGCAGTACTTC; CDR3: CASRGFSYEQYF
D: TRBD1; length: 16; J: TRBJ1-2; size: -; V: TRBV14; DNA: TGTGCCAGCAGCCAAGTGGGGGACAGGCGATCCTATGGCTACACCTTC; CDR3: CASSQVGDRRSYGYTF
D: TRBD2; length: 17; J: TRBJ2-1; size: few; V: TRBV7-9; DNA: TGTTCCAGCAGCCGTAGCGGACTAGCGGGAGGGAACAATGAGCAGTTCTTC; CDR3: CSSSRSGLAGGNNEQFF
D: TRBD1; length: 15; J: TRBJ2-7; size: -; V: TRBV18; DNA: TGTGCCAGCTCACCACCTGCGACAGGGACCTACGAGCAGTACTTC; CDR3: CASSPPATGTYEQYF
D: -; length: 19; J: TRBJ1-2; size: many; V: TRBV28; DNA: TGTGCCAGCAGTTTTGGCCTATACTCCCGAATACTGCACAGGGTTGGCTACACCTTC; CDR3: CASSFGLYSRILHRVGYTF
D: TRBD2; length: 17; J: TRBJ2-3; size: few; V: TRBV27; DNA: TGTGCCAGACCAGGGGGGGAGCGGGGGGGTTTTACAGATACGCAGTATTTT; CDR3: CARPGGERGGFTDTQYF
D: TRBD2; length: 17; J: TRBJ2-4; size: few; V: TRBV5-4; DNA: TGTGCCAGCAGCTGGGGGCCTAGCGGGAGGGTTGGGAACATTCAGTACTTC; CDR3: CASSWGPSGRVGNIQYF
D: TRBD1; length: 14; J: TRBJ2-5; size: -; V: TRBV7-2; DNA: TGTGCCAGCAGCCCGACAGGGTATGGGGAGACCCAGTACTTC; CDR3: CASSPTGYGETQYF
D: TRBD1; length: 14; J: TRBJ2-5; size: -; V: TRBV5-1; DNA: TGCGCCAGCAGCCCGGGACAGGAGGCCTGGGCCCAGTACTTC; CDR3: CASSPGQEAWAQYF
D: -; length: 15; J: TRBJ1-2; size: -; V: TRBV5-1; DNA: TGCGCCAGCAGCTTGGTCAGTCAGGGGTACTATGGCTACACCTTC; CDR3: CASSLVSQGYYGYTF
D: TRBD1; length: 14; J: TRBJ2-2; size: few; V: TRBV27; DNA: TGTGCCAGCAGTTCCGGACAGGCAGGCGGGGAGCTGTTTTTT; CDR3: CASSSGQAGGELFF
D: TRBD1; length: 15; J: TRBJ1-2; size: -; V: TRBV7-3; DNA: TGTGCCAGCAGCTTGGGGGACAGAGCTAACTATGGCTACACCTTC; CDR3: CASSLGDRANYGYTF
D: TRBD2; length: 16; J: TRBJ2-2; size: -; V: TRBV15; DNA: TGTGCCACCAGCAGAGAGCGGGAGATCTTGCCCGGGGAGCTGTTTTTT; CDR3: CATSREREILPGELFF
D: TRBD1; length: 15; J: TRBJ2-7; size: -; V: TRBV6-6; DNA: TGTGCCAGCAGTCTCCGGGACAGGGGCCCCTACGAGCAGTACTTC; CDR3: CASSLRDRGPYEQYF
D: TRBD1; length: 16; J: TRBJ1-2; size: -; V: TRBV5-1; DNA: TGCGCCAGCAGCTTGGTGGCAGGGGGCCCCTCGGCTGGCTACACCTTC; CDR3: CASSLVAGGPSAGYTF
D: -; length: 13; J: TRBJ2-5; size: once; V: TRBV6-5; DNA: TGTGCCAGCACTCCAAGTCTGACGGGGACCCAGTACTTC; CDR3: CASTPSLTGTQYF
D: -; length: 16; J: TRBJ1-4; size: few; V: TRBV7-6; DNA: TGTGCCAGCAGCGCAATACAGACAACAACTAATGAAAAACTGTTTTTT; CDR3: CASSAIQTTTNEKLFF
D: -; length: 16; J: TRBJ2-3; size: -; V: TRBV6-1; DNA: TGTGCCAGCAGTGAAACTGTGCACGGACTCACAGATACGCAGTATTTT; CDR3: CASSETVHGLTDTQYF
D: TRBD2; length: 15; J: TRBJ2-3; size: -; V: TRBV7-3; DNA: TGTGCCAGCAGGTTTAGCGGGAGTAAAACAGATACGCAGTATTTT; CDR3: CASRFSGSKTDTQYF
D: TRBD2; length: 15; J: TRBJ2-1; size: -; V: TRBV2; DNA: TGTGCCAGCAGACCTAGCGGGCCGACCTACAATGAGCAGTTCTTC; CDR3: CASRPSGPTYNEQFF
D: -; length: 14; J: TRBJ2-6; size: -; V: TRBV19; DNA: TGTGCCAGTAGTATTGAGTTCTTGGCCAACGTCCTGACTTTC; CDR3: CASSIEFLANVLTF
D: -; length: 15; J: TRBJ2-1; size: few; V: TRBV19; DNA: TGTGCCAGTAGGCCAGCGGCTAGCGTCTTGGGCGAGCAGTTCTTC; CDR3: CASRPAASVLGEQFF
D: TRBD2; length: 15; J: TRBJ2-7; size: -; V: TRBV18; DNA: TGTGCCAGCTCACCTGGACTAGCGGGACTTTACGAGCAGTACTTC; CDR3: CASSPGLAGLYEQYF
D: TRBD1; length: 15; J: TRBJ1-6; size: few; V: TRBV27; DNA: TGTGCCAGCAGTCCACGACAGGGGTATAATTCACCCCTCCACTTT; CDR3: CASSPRQGYNSPLHF
D: TRBD1; length: 14; J: TRBJ1-2; size: -; V: TRBV23-1; DNA: TGCGCCAGCAGAATTTCACAGGGGGCGGGAGGCTACACCTTC; CDR3: CASRISQGAGGYTF